The TCR beta chain described here comes from a study of T-cell memory formation after mild COVID-19. In the study overall: There were largely donor-specific TCR clusters.

Study-level points and caveats: Some clones that responded were present in memory (sampled pre-infection), which suggests cross-reactive memory joined. Still unconfirmed is whether the second-wave clones peaking on day 37 recognized SARS-CoV-2. CD4/CD8 balance characterized clones contracting day 15 to 85, and CD4+ skew characterized later expanders.

Concerning this clonotype itself: Its specificity is unknown.

Trimming pared 6 bases from V and 0 bases from J, leaving 15 bases between. Germline V gives CDR1 MNHNY, CDR2 SVGAGI (reference sequence). The CDR3 sequence is 16 residues long. In TCRdb, the 5' RACE reads were re-called with MiXCR into one record per CDR3 protein. The sample carries some 200,000 distinct CDR3 sequences, over 20% recorded once. This receptor was obtained from an adult woman who had mild COVID-19 (a few samples of this study predate the infection). Cell type and time point are not known. The gene calls are TRBV6-6 and TRBJ2-1; perhaps TRBD1 as D (5 bases). Input material: PBMCs or a T cell subset sorted from them (not recorded which). CDR3 region: CASSSGQISSYNEQFF. CDR3 coding DNA: TGTGCCAGCAGCTCCGGACAAATCAGCTCCTACAATGAGCAGTTCTTC.